This T cell receptor beta chain came from a study of cytomegalovirus exposure and HLA in healthy donors. Looking at the study overall: HLA-typed donors were the source of about 85 million unique TCRs, which an early data release held.

Study-wide results and limits: Among the most significant clusters, several appeared linked to common viral pathogens in a later analysis. Versus the roughly 700-donor mean, an Asian-associated ancestry cluster reportedly showed fewer N-insertions in a later analysis.

13 Jbeta primers and 60 Vbeta primers were used for the PCR. Sequencing was performed with immunoSEQ multiplex PCR; in TCRdb, only in-frame clones are kept and a portion is missing. The table lists 150,000 to 200,000 clones, roughly 70% of them singletons. Trimming took 4 bases from V and 7 from J, leaving 19 bases between them. CDR1 is SGHTA and CDR2 is FQGTGA in the germline V gene. The CDR3 is 15 residues long. About this clone: Its matching antigen is unknown.

The rearrangement joins TRBV7-3 to TRBJ1-2; possible D gene TRBD1, 6 bases. The TCR was taken from a male donor in good health and CMV-seronegative. Sequencing input: PBMCs. The CDR3 protein is CASSSPGATFGGYTF. DNA for the CDR3: TGTGCCAGCAGCTCCCCAGGGGCGACGTTCGGTGGCTACACCTTC.